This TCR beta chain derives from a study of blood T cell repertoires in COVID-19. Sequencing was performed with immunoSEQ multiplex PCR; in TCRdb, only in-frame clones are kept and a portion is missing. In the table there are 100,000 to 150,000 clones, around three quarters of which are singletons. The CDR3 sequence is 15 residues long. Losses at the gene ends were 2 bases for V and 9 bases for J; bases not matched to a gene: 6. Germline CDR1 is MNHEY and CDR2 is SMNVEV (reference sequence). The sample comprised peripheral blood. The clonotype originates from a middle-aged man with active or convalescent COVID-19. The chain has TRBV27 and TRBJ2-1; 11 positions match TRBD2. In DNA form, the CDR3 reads TGTGCCAGCAGTTTACTTAGTCTAGCGGGAGGTGAGCAGTTCTTC. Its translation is CASSLLSLAGGEQFF.